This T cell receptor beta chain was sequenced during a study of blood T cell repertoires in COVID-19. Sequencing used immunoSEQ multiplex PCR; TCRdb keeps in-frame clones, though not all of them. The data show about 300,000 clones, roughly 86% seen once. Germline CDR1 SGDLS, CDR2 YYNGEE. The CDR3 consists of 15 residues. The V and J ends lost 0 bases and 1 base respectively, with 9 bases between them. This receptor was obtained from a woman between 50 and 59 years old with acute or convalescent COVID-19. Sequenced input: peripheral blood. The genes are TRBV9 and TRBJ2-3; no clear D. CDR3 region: CASSVVLGGTDTQYF. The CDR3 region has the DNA TGTGCCAGCAGCGTAGTTCTGGGCGGCACAGATACGCAGTATTTT.